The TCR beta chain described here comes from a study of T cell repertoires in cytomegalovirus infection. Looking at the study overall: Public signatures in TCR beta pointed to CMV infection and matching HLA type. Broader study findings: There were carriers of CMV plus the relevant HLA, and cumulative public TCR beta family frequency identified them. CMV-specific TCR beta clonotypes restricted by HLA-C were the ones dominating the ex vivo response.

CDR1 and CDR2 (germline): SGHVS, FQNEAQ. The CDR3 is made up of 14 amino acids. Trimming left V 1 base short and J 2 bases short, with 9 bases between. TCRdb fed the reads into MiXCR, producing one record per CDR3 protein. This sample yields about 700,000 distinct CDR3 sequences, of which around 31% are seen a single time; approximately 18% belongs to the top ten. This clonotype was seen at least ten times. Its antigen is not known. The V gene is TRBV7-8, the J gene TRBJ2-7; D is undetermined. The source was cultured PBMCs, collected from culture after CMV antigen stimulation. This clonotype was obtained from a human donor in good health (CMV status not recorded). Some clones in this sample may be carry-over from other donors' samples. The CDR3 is CASSLVKLPYEQYF. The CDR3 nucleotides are TGTGCCAGCAGCTTAGTCAAGCTACCCTACGAGCAGTACTTC.